This record looks at one T cell receptor (beta chain) sequence and its context. What this receptor recognizes is not known. No base quality values were provided; no much bigger clone lies one nucleotide off. The data were taken from a study of circulating CD8 cells and anti-PD-1 response in melanoma (dated by TCRdb to between 2020 and 2021). Regarding the research as a whole: Patients received nivolumab intravenously at 3 mg/kg every 2 weeks. The TCR repertoire analysis covered some eleven melanoma patients: 7 non-responders and 4 responders. Of the 13 patients in the melanoma cohort, seven received anti-PD-1 as first-line therapy and six had prior targeted therapy or immunotherapy. Patients with complete or partial responses were counted as responders, while patients with stable or progressive disease (RECIST v1.1) were counted as non-responders. In on-treatment samples, a biotinylated anti-human IgG4 antibody was used to detect PD-1.

Here is what the overall study found, with its caveats: Since no tumor material could be accessed, the researchers instead assessed tumor reactivity using peptide assays on expanded sorted subsets. The cohort included both treatment-naive and previously treated patients, and the authors noted that this mix could influence results. The published TCR repertoire comparisons relied only on baseline and M1 samples from a small cohort that had few responders. The DNEG repertoire had the highest diversity, the PD-1 and DPOS repertoires had similar and higher clonality, and the TIGIT repertoires had the lowest diversity. Because of limited material, replicates were generally not included when the experiments were performed. Repertoires were found to be largely private between subsets, with under 7% of TRB clonotypes shared at M1, and the highest sharing was observed between DPOS and TIGIT.

The cysteine opens and the phenylalanine closes a CDR3 of 15 amino acids. The sequence is cut down to CDR3 DNA, 45 bases in frame from base 1. Trimming removed 0 bases from V and 0 bases from J, leaving 7 bases between the germline ends. Taken from the germline V gene, the CDR1 and CDR2 loops are MNHEY and SVGAGI. TCRdb names NextSeq 500 as the instrument used. The QIAseq Immune Repertoire RNA Library Kit, Human TCR Panel was used to prepare TCR libraries from 15 ng of total RNA. TCR libraries were sequenced on an Illumina NextSeq with a Mid Output V2 kit, and asymmetric 261x41 paired-end reads were used. Every TCR library was diluted down to roughly 4 nM, then pooled, denatured and loaded at about 0.92 pM. The source study handled its data this way. TCR FASTQ files were processed in the QIAGEN GeneGlobe Data Analysis Center, with downstream analysis in R 3.5.2. Clonality was calculated as one minus Shannon entropy normalized by the log of the number of unique productive sequences. Within each subset, Fisher exact tests at 5% FDR identified TRA or TRB clonotypes differing in abundance between baseline and M1. Differentially abundant clonotypes were grouped as emerging, expanding, contracting or non-expanding/contracting. Morisita's overlap index was used to measure how much repertoires overlapped between patients. TCRdb reworked the public reads: Q25 trimming with fastp, MiXCR clone assembly, productive beta chains retained. For every CDR3 protein sequence, its rows merge into one entry that carries the most common genes and DNA. TCRdb assigned the V and J calls; the authors' analysis was not used. The sample table shows 300 to 500 distinct CDR3 sequences, and about 9.5% are seen once. The ten top clones hold around three fifths of the sample.

Four subsets defined by PD-1 and/or TIGIT were sorted from live CD3+CD8+TCRalphabeta+ cells on a BD FACSAria II cell sorter. To characterize relevance to anti-PD-1 therapy response, circulating CD8 T cells were sorted into four subsets based on PD-1 and TIGIT expression. For each sorted CD8 T-cell subset, both the TCR alpha and TCR beta chains were sequenced. Peripheral blood was drawn before the first anti-PD-1 injection and after two and four injections. Ficoll gradient centrifugation was used to isolate PBMCs immediately. Until use, PBMCs were stored frozen in liquid nitrogen in RPMI containing roughly 19% FCS and roughly 9.2% DMSO. Thawed PBMCs were stained with a viability dye and antibodies against CD3, CD8alpha, TCRalphabeta, PD-1 and TIGIT. The RNeasy Kit was used to extract total RNA, and all samples had a RIN greater than 7.

This chain joins TRBV6-5 to TRBJ2-3; the D segment might be TRBD1 or TRBD2, since each matches 5 bases. This sample comprised CD8+ T cells from PBMCs, obtained at baseline or after one month of anti-PD-1 therapy (not recorded which). The clonotype comes from a human donor with melanoma. The base sequence is TGTGCCAGCAGTTACTCCTGGGACAGCACAGATACGCAGTATTTT. It specifies CASSYSWDSTDTQYF.